These T cell receptor beta chains were read from a single sample in a study of beta chain features in type 1 diabetes. Some clones are missing from TCRdb's copy, which holds only in-frame ones; the method was immunoSEQ multiplex PCR. Of about 930,000 clones in the sample, 15% to 20% are singletons; the top ten hold 0.023%. Sequenced material: naive CD4+ T cells from blood. The source is a woman in her late teens or twenties in good health. CDR3s include the opening cysteine and the closing phenylalanine or tryptophan. A D gene is named only where the DNA matches it firmly. The size of a clone is reported for some rows only, either as once, few or many, or as a class for expanded clones.

-,TRBJ1-1,TRBV10-3,few,TGTGCCATCAGTGAGTCGGAGGGGATGGGGGACACTGAAGCTTTCTTT,CAISESEGMGDTEAFF
-,TRBJ2-3,TRBV5-1,-,TGCGCCAGCAGCTCGGGACTGGCACGGTGGACAGATACGCAGTATTTT,CASSSGLARWTDTQYF
-,TRBJ1-4,TRBV10-3,-,TGTGCCAGCAGTTACTCGATTGAAAAACTGTTTTTT,CASSYSIEKLFF
TRBD1,TRBJ2-1,TRBV28,-,TGTGCCACCGGGGACAGGGTGGGGGAGCAGTTCTTC,CATGDRVGEQFF
-,TRBJ2-2,TRBV7-3,-,TGTGCCAGCAGCTTAGAGCCAGCCGGGGAGCTGTTTTTT,CASSLEPAGELFF
-,TRBJ2-1,TRBV4-1,few,TGCGCCAGCAGCCAAGGCAGCTTAGCGGCCTCCTACAATGAGCAGTTCTTC,CASSQGSLAASYNEQFF
-,TRBJ1-2,TRBV18,few,TGTGCCAGCTCACTTGACCAGAACTATGGCTACACCTTC,CASSLDQNYGYTF
-,TRBJ1-1,TRBV15,-,TGTGCCACCAGCAGAGGGCGTAACACTGAAGCTTTCTTT,CATSRGRNTEAFF
-,TRBJ2-1,TRBV10-1,once,TGCGCCAGGCCCTCCCAGGGTCCCAATGAGCAGTTCTTC,CARPSQGPNEQFF
TRBD2,TRBJ2-1,TRBV7-3,-,TGTGCCAGCAGCCAGGGGCCTCTAGCGGGAGTCTACAATGAGCAGTTCTTC,CASSQGPLAGVYNEQFF
TRBD1,TRBJ2-5,TRBV6-6,few,TGTGCCAGCAGTCTCGGGACAGCCCAAGAGACCCAGTACTTC,CASSLGTAQETQYF
TRBD2,TRBJ2-1,TRBV19,-,TGTGCCAGTAGGCCTCCGGGACTACTGAGTGGCAGGAATGAGCAGTTCTTC,CASRPPGLLSGRNEQFF
TRBD1,TRBJ2-2,TRBV6-4,-,TGTGCCAGCAATCCACAGGGGGAGCCCGGGGAGCTGTTTTTT,CASNPQGEPGELFF
TRBD2,TRBJ2-5,TRBV2,few,TGTGCCAGCAGTCTCGGACTAGCGGGAGGGGAAGAGACCCAGTACTTC,CASSLGLAGGEETQYF
TRBD1,TRBJ2-5,TRBV7-2,few,TGTGCCAGCAGCTTAGGAGAGTGGGACAGGGAGACCCAGTACTTC,CASSLGEWDRETQYF
-,TRBJ1-3,TRBV7-6,-,TGTGCCAGCAGCTTGGGCCGGGGTATGAGTGGAAACACCATATATTTT,CASSLGRGMSGNTIYF
-,TRBJ2-7,TRBV7-9,few,TGTGCCAGCAGCTTACAAGGGATCGAGCAGTACTTC,CASSLQGIEQYF
TRBD2,TRBJ2-1,TRBV2,few,TGTGCCAGCACCGGCCTGGGACTAGTGGAGTATCCCCACGATGAGCAGTTCTTC,CASTGLGLVEYPHDEQFF
-,TRBJ1-5,TRBV5-1,once,TGCGCCAGCAGCACCGGGACGGAAAATCAGCCCCAGCATTTT,CASSTGTENQPQHF
-,TRBJ1-3,TRBV7-9,few,TGTGCCAGCTCACTACCCGGGAAGCCCATATATTTT,CASSLPGKPIYF
-,TRBJ2-2,TRBV14,-,TGTGCCAGCAGCCAGCGGACAGTGGGACGACCCGGGGAGCTGTTTTTT,CASSQRTVGRPGELFF
TRBD1,TRBJ1-1,TRBV19,few,TGTGCCAGTAAGGGGACAGAATTAACTGAAGCTTTCTTT,CASKGTELTEAFF
-,TRBJ1-5,TRBV7-2,-,TGTGCCAGCAGCTCGATGGGGGGAGTCCCCACGAAGCCCCAGCATTTT,CASSSMGGVPTKPQHF
-,TRBJ2-7,TRBV6-6,few,TGTGCCAGCAGTTATGACAGCCGGAGCTCCTACGAGCAGTACTTC,CASSYDSRSSYEQYF
TRBD2,TRBJ2-5,TRBV18,-,TGTGCCAGCTCACCACCGTCATTAGCGGGAGGTGAGACCCAGTACTTC,CASSPPSLAGGETQYF
TRBD1,TRBJ1-1,TRBV18,few,TGTGCCAGCTCGCCGGACAGGGTTTGGGCTTTCTTT,CASSPDRVWAFF
TRBD2,TRBJ2-1,TRBV7-9,-,TGTGCCAGCAGCTTAGGTATACTAGCGTCCTTATACAATGAGCAGTTCTTC,CASSLGILASLYNEQFF
-,TRBJ2-2,TRBV20-1,-,TGCAGTGCTAGAGGGCCCGGGGAGCTGTTTTTT,CSARGPGELFF
TRBD1,TRBJ2-7,TRBV28,-,TGTGCCAGCAGTTTTCCGGGACAGGGTTTGAACGAGCAGTACTTC,CASSFPGQGLNEQYF
-,TRBJ2-3,TRBV7-2,-,TGTGCCAGCAGCTTAGCTCGACTAGTAATTAAAGATACGCAGTATTTT,CASSLARLVIKDTQYF
TRBD2,TRBJ2-7,TRBV11-2,few,TGTGCCAGCAGCTTAGTAGTGGGAGGGGTCTACGAGCAGTACTTC,CASSLVVGGVYEQYF